This record looks at one TCR beta chain sequence and its context. The method was immunoSEQ multiplex PCR; TCRdb's version includes in-frame clones alone and lacks a portion of them. The table lists about 5,600 clones, roughly 82% of them singletons, with around 9% in the top ten. This entry is derived from a study of chemoradiotherapy in HPV16-positive cancers. CDR1 MNHNS and CDR2 SASEGT come from the germline V gene. V shed 0 bases and J 0 bases; nucleotides not matched to a gene: 2. This CDR3 contains 15 residues. The sequencing here drew on tumor tissue, taken from a patient who underwent chemoradiotherapy. This chain joins TRBV6-1 and TRBJ2-7; TRBD1 aligns across 7 bases. The TCR originated in a human donor with HPV-associated anogenital cancer. The CDR3 loop is CASSEAGTASYEQYF. CDR3 in DNA: TGTGCCAGCAGTGAAGCGGGGACAGCCTCCTACGAGCAGTACTTC.